These T cell receptor beta chains were read from a single sample in a study of T-cell reconstitution after alpha-beta-depleted transplantation in children. TCRdb reanalysed the PCR reads using MiXCR and keeps one entry per CDR3 protein. Of roughly 570,000 distinct CDR3 sequences listed, about a quarter are singletons. Here the sequenced sample was PBMCs, taken before TCRalphabeta/CD19-depleted stem cell transplant. Every receptor here comes from a boy under two years old with Wiskott-Aldrich syndrome, due to receive a stem cell transplant. Both conserved end residues are part of each CDR3. The D gene is left open where the match is weak. Clone size is shown for a subset of rows, as once, few, many or a class of expanded clone.

TRBV20-1	16	TRBD2	TRBJ2-3	NA	TGCAGTGCTAGATCCCTGAGGACTAGCGGCACAGATACGCAGTATTTT	CSARSLRTSGTDTQYF
TRBV5-1	17	TRBD2	TRBJ2-1	NA	TGCGCCAGCAGCTTAAGTGCTAGCGGGAGTTTGAGTAATGAGCAGTTCTTC	CASSLSASGSLSNEQFF
TRBV14	13	NA	TRBJ2-7	few	TGTGCCAGCAGCGAGATAGCTCCCTACGAGCAGTACTTC	CASSEIAPYEQYF
TRBV12-3/TRBV12-4	15	NA	TRBJ2-2	NA	TGTGCCAGCAGTTCCCTAAGGGGTGGGACCGGGGAGCTGTTTTTT	CASSSLRGGTGELFF
TRBV12-3/TRBV12-4	16	TRBD2	TRBJ2-5	NA	TGTGCCAGCAGTTTATTTTTCCGGGAGGGCCGCGAGACCCAGTACTTC	CASSLFFREGRETQYF
TRBV9	13	NA	TRBJ2-3	NA	TGTGCCAGCAGCGTAGCTGTTCGCAGAACGCAGTATTTT	CASSVAVRRTQYF
TRBV5-1	18	TRBD2	TRBJ2-7	NA	TGCGCCAGCAGCTTGTATCCGGGACTAGCGGGAGGGAGGGGCGAGCAGTACTTC	CASSLYPGLAGGRGEQYF
TRBV13	16	NA	TRBJ2-3	NA	TGTGCCAGCAGCTTGAGGGTTGGGACTAGCACAGATACGCAGTATTTT	CASSLRVGTSTDTQYF
TRBV10-3	16	TRBD2	TRBJ2-2	few	TGTGCCATCAGTGAACTAGCGGGAGGGGTAACCGGGGAGCTGTTTTTT	CAISELAGGVTGELFF
TRBV30	14	TRBD2	TRBJ2-5	NA	TGTGCCCTACGGCCTACTAGCGGAAAAGAGACCCAGTACTTC	CALRPTSGKETQYF
TRBV5-4	15	NA	TRBJ1-4	few	TGTGCCAGCAGCTTTACTCTCGGAGACACTGAAAAACTGTTTTTT	CASSFTLGDTEKLFF
TRBV7-9	13	NA	TRBJ1-5	NA	TGTGCCAGCAGCTTAACAGGGTATCAGCCCCAGCATTTT	CASSLTGYQPQHF
TRBV12-3/TRBV12-4	15	TRBD2	TRBJ2-1	NA	TGTGCCAGCAGTTTATTGGTTCTAGCGGACAATGAGCAGTTCTTC	CASSLLVLADNEQFF
TRBV6-5	13	TRBD2	TRBJ2-1	NA	TGTGCCAGCAGTTACGAGGGGAGGGATGAGCAGTTCTTC	CASSYEGRDEQFF
TRBV27	12	NA	TRBJ2-2	many	TGTGCCAGCAGTCCCCTGACCGGGGAGCTGTTTTTT	CASSPLTGELFF
TRBV5-1	15	TRBD1	TRBJ2-7	NA	TGCGCCAGCAGGAGAAGCCGGGACAGCTCCTACGAGCAGTACTTC	CASRRSRDSSYEQYF
TRBV15	15	NA	TRBJ2-3	few	TGTGCCACCAGCAGAACCGGGACTCGGACAGATACGCAGTATTTT	CATSRTGTRTDTQYF
TRBV25-1	15	TRBD2	TRBJ2-5	NA	TGTGCCAGCAGTGCCCCGACTAGCACCCAAGAGACCCAGTACTTC	CASSAPTSTQETQYF
TRBV12-3/TRBV12-4	16	TRBD2	TRBJ2-7	NA	TGTGCCAGCAGTTTAGGACTAGCGGGAGTAGGGTACGAGCAGTACTTC	CASSLGLAGVGYEQYF
TRBV5-1	14	TRBD1	TRBJ1-6	NA	TGCGCCAGCAGCAAACAGGGGGCGAATTCACCCCTCCACTTT	CASSKQGANSPLHF
TRBV12-3/TRBV12-4	15	TRBD2	TRBJ2-1	NA	TGTGCCAGCAGTTTAAGGACTAGCGGGGTGAATGAGCAGTTCTTC	CASSLRTSGVNEQFF
TRBV5-1	15	TRBD2	TRBJ2-1	NA	TGCGCCAGCACGGGTAGCGGGAGTTCTTACAATGAGCAGTTCTTC	CASTGSGSSYNEQFF
TRBV5-1	16	TRBD1	TRBJ1-1	NA	TGCGCCAGCAGCTTCCTGGGGACAGGAGTTTTTACTGAAGCTTTCTTT	CASSFLGTGVFTEAFF
TRBV12-3/TRBV12-4	16	NA	TRBJ1-1	few	TGTGCCAGCAGTCGAGATGTGGTGGTGGGGAACACTGAAGCTTTCTTT	CASSRDVVVGNTEAFF
TRBV7-3	14	NA	TRBJ2-2	NA	TGTGCCAGCAGCAAAAGCGGGAACACCGGGGAGCTGTTTTTT	CASSKSGNTGELFF
TRBV3-1	17	NA	TRBJ1-6	few	TGTGCCAGCAGCCGAAGAAACAGGGTTATGAATAATTCCCCCCTCCACTTT	CASSRRNRVMNNSPLHF
TRBV20-1	14	TRBD2	TRBJ2-7	NA	TGCAGTGCTATCCCGAATACGGGAGGCCACGAGCAGTACTTC	CSAIPNTGGHEQYF
TRBV12-3/TRBV12-4	13	NA	TRBJ1-5	few	TGTGCCAGCACCCAGTGGGGAAATCAGCCCCAGCATTTT	CASTQWGNQPQHF
TRBV19	16	NA	TRBJ2-3	NA	TGTGCCAGTAGTATACTTTCCGGGAGAGGGACAGATACGCAGTATTTT	CASSILSGRGTDTQYF
TRBV12-3/TRBV12-4	14	NA	TRBJ2-1	NA	TGTGCCAGCAGTTTTTTAGGGCCGTTAGATGAGCAGTTCTTC	CASSFLGPLDEQFF
TRBV6-5	16	NA	TRBJ2-7	NA	TGTGCCAGCAGTTACCTCCAACAGGCTAGCTCCTACGAGCAGTACTTC	CASSYLQQASSYEQYF
TRBV12-3/TRBV12-4	13	NA	TRBJ1-5	NA	TGTGCCAGCAGGCCCGCCGCGGGTCAGCCCCAGCATTTT	CASRPAAGQPQHF
TRBV5-4	15	TRBD1	TRBJ1-4	few	TGTGCCAGCAGCTTGGCCGGGACAGACGGTGAAAAACTGTTTTTT	CASSLAGTDGEKLFF
TRBV18	14	NA	TRBJ2-1	NA	TGTGCCAGCTCACCGGGAGCCAGGGGCAATGAGCAGTTCTTC	CASSPGARGNEQFF
TRBV5-1	12	NA	TRBJ1-4	NA	TGCGCCAGCAGCACCAACAATGAAAAACTGTTTTTT	CASSTNNEKLFF
TRBV6-2/TRBV6-3	14	NA	TRBJ2-2	many	TGTGCCAGCGAGGGCATCTTAGACACCGGGGAGCTGTTTTTT	CASEGILDTGELFF
TRBV7-4	13	NA	TRBJ2-1	NA	TGTGCCAGCAGCTTGTTTGTCAGCGATGAGCAGTTCTTC	CASSLFVSDEQFF
TRBV7-3	15	NA	TRBJ2-1	NA	TGTGCCAGCAGCATGACCGAAAGCTCCTACAATGAGCAGTTCTTC	CASSMTESSYNEQFF
TRBV9	15	NA	TRBJ1-1	few	TGTGCCAGCAGCGTAGCGGGGGTTGCGGGCACTGAAGCTTTCTTT	CASSVAGVAGTEAFF
TRBV29-1	14	NA	TRBJ2-5	NA	TGCAGCGTTGAAGTTCGGCAGAACAGGTTGGCCCAGTACTTC	CSVEVRQNRLAQYF
TRBV5-1	17	TRBD2	TRBJ2-1	NA	TGCGCCAGCAGCGCCAATCCGACTAGCGGGAGGATCTATGAGCAGTTCTTC	CASSANPTSGRIYEQFF
TRBV20-1	12	NA	TRBJ2-3	many	TGCAGTGCTAGGTCAAGCACAGATACGCAGTATTTT	CSARSSTDTQYF
TRBV28	11	NA	TRBJ2-1	NA	TGTGCCAGCAGTTTAGGTGGGAGGCAGTTCTTC	CASSLGGRQFF
TRBV20-1	16	TRBD2	TRBJ2-7	few	TGCAGTGCTAGAGAGCATGGACTAGCGGTTCCTCTCGAGCAGTACTTC	CSAREHGLAVPLEQYF
TRBV20-1	16	NA	TRBJ1-2	NA	TGCAGTGCTCCGAACGTACAGGGCGCCCTGAACTATGGCTACACCTTC	CSAPNVQGALNYGYTF
TRBV18	16	NA	TRBJ1-1	once	TGTGCCAGCTCACCACAAGCTCCAGGGGCGAACACTGAAGCTTTCTTT	CASSPQAPGANTEAFF
TRBV7-2	15	TRBD2	TRBJ2-2	NA	TGTGCCAGCAGCCGGGCGGGGGTGTCCACCGGGGAGCTGTTTTTT	CASSRAGVSTGELFF
TRBV12-3/TRBV12-4	13	TRBD1	TRBJ1-5	few	TGTGCCAGCCGGCGGGACAGGGCCCAGCCCCAGCATTTT	CASRRDRAQPQHF
TRBV12-3/TRBV12-4	16	TRBD2	TRBJ2-3	NA	TGTGCCAGCAGTACTCCGGGACTAGCAAAGCGAGATACGCAGTATTTT	CASSTPGLAKRDTQYF
TRBV6-1	15	TRBD2	TRBJ2-1	NA	TGTGCCAGCAGACCCAGACTAGCGGGAACGAATGAGCAGTTCTTC	CASRPRLAGTNEQFF
TRBV29-1	11	NA	TRBJ2-2	NA	TGCAGCGGTGGGGACACCGGGGAGCTGTTTTTT	CSGGDTGELFF
TRBV28	17	NA	TRBJ2-4	NA	TGTGCCAGCAGTTTACCGGGTTTGCGGATAGCCAAAAACATTCAGTACTTC	CASSLPGLRIAKNIQYF
TRBV5-1	14	NA	TRBJ2-7	NA	TGCGCCAGCAGCTTGGATGGGGCCCGCTACGAGCAGTACTTC	CASSLDGARYEQYF
TRBV20-1	15	NA	TRBJ2-5	few	TGCAGTGCGGAAGTGGCAGGAGCAATGATAGAGACCCAGTACTTC	CSAEVAGAMIETQYF
TRBV20-1	15	TRBD1	TRBJ2-1	few	TGCAGTGCTAGACGCCAACAGGGGGCGGGGAATGAGCAGTTCTTC	CSARRQQGAGNEQFF